Below are 13 T cell receptor beta chains sequenced from a single sample in a study of CD8 T cells in ankylosing spondylitis. TCRdb used MiXCR to reprocess the 5' RACE reads, holding one entry per CDR3 protein. The data hold 150,000 to 200,000 distinct CDR3 sequences, with roughly 10% observed a single time. Sequencing used blood, either unsorted or a sorted T cell fraction (not recorded which). Source of these receptors: a male donor with ankylosing spondylitis or in good health (not recorded which).

This clonotype has a handful of counts. The chain links TRBV20-1 to TRBJ2-3; 7 nucleotides agree with TRBD2. The CDR3 length is 14 residues. Germline V lookup: CDR1 DFQATT, CDR2 SNEGSKA (reference sequence). V lost 4 bases and J lost 2; bases outside the gene matches: 6. CDR3 coding DNA: TGCAGTGCTACAACTAGCGTTACCACAGATACGCAGTATTTT. Protein product: CSATTSVTTDTQYF.

The chain joins TRBV12-3 or TRBV12-4 to TRBJ1-1; D not resolved. The CDR3 contains 13 residues. Trimming removed 4 bases from V and 7 bases from J, with 13 bases in between. The CDR3, as DNA: TGTGCCAGCAGTTCTCGGACCACGGGTGAAGCTTTCTTT. It codes for CASSSRTTGEAFF.

This clonotype was seen at least ten times. The rearrangement joins TRBV9 to TRBJ1-2; D remains unclear. Trimming stripped 3 bases from V and 2 bases from J, with 5 bases between. The CDR3 is made up of 12 amino acids. Germline V CDR1 and CDR2: SGDLS, YYNGEE. As DNA, the CDR3 is TGTGCCAGCAGCGGTTCCAACTATGGCTACACCTTC. It encodes CASSGSNYGYTF.

Many counts were recorded for this clonotype. The V and J genes are TRBV15 and TRBJ1-1; 7 bases line up with TRBD1. CDR1 is LNHNV and CDR2 is YYDKDF in the germline V gene (reference sequence). The CDR3 is 15 residues long. Trimming cost V 0 bases and J 3 bases; bases outside gene matches: 4. As DNA, the CDR3 is TGTGCCACCAGCAGAGATAGCAGGGGGGACACTGAAGCTTTCTTT. Translated: CATSRDSRGDTEAFF. The whole variable domain, remainder taken from reference TRBV15 and TRBJ1-1, is DAMVIQNPRYQVTQFGKPVTLSCSQTLNHNVMYWYQQKSSQAPKLLFHYYDKDFNNEADTPDNFQSRRPNTSFCFLDIRSPGLGDTAMYLCATSRDSRGDTEAFFGQGTRLTVV.

This clonotype was recorded a few times. The chain uses TRBV27 and TRBJ1-2, with D perhaps TRBD1 (5 bases). CDR3 length: 16 amino acids. Per the germline V gene, CDR1 is MNHEY and CDR2 is SMNVEV (reference sequence). Trimming took off 4 bases at V and 0 bases at J, with 15 bases between the two ends. CDR3 DNA sequence: TGTGCCAGCAGTTACACCCGACAGTCAGCTAACTATGGCTACACCTTC. It codes for CASSYTRQSANYGYTF.

This clonotype was seen repeatedly, ten times or more. The CDR3 bases are TGTGCCAGCAGCCGACAGGCCGGGAATTCACCCCTCCACTTT. Protein sequence: CASSRQAGNSPLHF. The chain combines TRBV14 with TRBJ1-6; perhaps TRBD1 as D (6 bases). The V gene lost 4 bases and the J gene lost 7 bases, with 11 bases spanning the gap. The CDR3 covers 14 residues. Germline lookup yields CDR1 SGHDN and CDR2 FVKESK.

This clonotype has at least ten counts. J is TRBJ1-2 and V is TRBV11-2; 7 bases match TRBD1. Germline V CDR1 and CDR2: SGHAT, FQNNGV. The CDR3 is made up of 15 amino acids. V lost 3 bases and J lost 2; bases outside the gene matches: 6. The CDR3 protein is CASSLRQGINYGYTF. CDR3 coding DNA: TGTGCCAGCAGCTTGAGACAGGGTATCAACTATGGCTACACCTTC.

In its sample, this clonotype was seen many times. The DNA for the CDR3 is TGTGCCAGCTCTCGGAGAGGGGCAGTTCAAGATACGCAGTATTTT. It specifies CASSRRGAVQDTQYF. This rearrangement joins TRBV28 to TRBJ2-3, with D possibly called TRBD1 or TRBD2 (5 bases each). Germline V CDR1 and CDR2: MDHEN, SYDVKM. Trimming cost V 8 bases and J 5 bases, with 20 bases left between them. This CDR3 is built from 15 residues.

In this sample, this clonotype turned up many times. The chain carries TRBV7-9 and TRBJ1-5; TRBD1 matches at 7 bases. After removal of 2 bases from V and 8 bases from J, the junction contained 12 bases not matched to a gene. The CDR3 length is 16 residues. Germline CDR1 and CDR2: SEHNR and FQNEAQ (reference sequence). This CDR3 is CASSLSSGGGNEPQHF. CDR3 nucleotides: TGTGCCAGCAGCTTATCGTCAGGGGGGGGTAATGAGCCCCAGCATTTT. Looking up the rest from reference TRBV7-9 and TRBJ1-5 gives the full variable domain: DTGVSQNPRHKITKRGQNVTFRCDPISEHNRLYWYRQTLGQGPEFLTYFQNEAQLEKSRLLSDRFSAERPKGSFSTLEIQRTEQGDSAMYLCASSLSSGGGNEPQHFGDGTRLSIL.

This clonotype appeared a few times. The chain employs TRBV6-2 or TRBV6-3 and TRBJ2-5; 8 bases are a match to TRBD2. The V gene's germline CDR1 is MNHEY and CDR2 SVGEGT. There are 18 residues in the CDR3. V lost 0 bases, J lost 5 bases, and 14 bases stayed unmatched. CDR3 region: CASSYSLGNGGARETQYF. The CDR3, as DNA: TGTGCCAGCAGTTACTCCCTTGGGAACGGGGGGGCCCGGGAGACCCAGTACTTC.

This clonotype occurred many times. V gene TRBV7-8 combines with J gene TRBJ1-4, with 7 positions matching TRBD1. V was clipped by 0 bases and J by 0 bases; unmatched bases: 13. The CDR3 consists of 20 residues. Per germline, CDR1 SGHVS and CDR2 FQNEAQ. For the CDR3, the DNA is TGTGCCAGCAGCTTAGCTGGGACAGTTTTTTCCCTTTCAACTAATGAAAAACTGTTTTTT. This gives the protein CASSLAGTVFSLSTNEKLFF.

This clonotype was seen ten or more times. The rearrangement links TRBV12-3 or TRBV12-4 to TRBJ1-1; TRBD1 is a possible D gene (6 bases). This CDR3 has 15 amino acids. The V end was cut by 3 bases, the J end by 1 base, with 12 bases between. The CDR3 nucleotides are TGTGCCAGCAGTTTTTCTCCGGGACAGAACACTGAAGCTTTCTTT. This gives the protein CASSFSPGQNTEAFF.

This clonotype was counted a few times. CDR3 region: CASSQRAASGGSSYNEQFF. The CDR3 nucleotides are TGTGCCAGCAGCCAGAGGGCGGCTAGCGGGGGAAGCTCCTACAATGAGCAGTTCTTC. The chain carries TRBV11-2 and TRBJ2-1; TRBD2 matches at 10 bases. The CDR3 extends over 19 amino acids. Trimming removed 5 bases from V and 0 bases from J; junction bases left unmatched: 13. Germline CDR1 and CDR2: SGHAT and FQNNGV.